This T cell receptor (beta chain) comes out of a study of T cell responses to AZD1222 COVID-19 vaccine. General study findings and limits: It should be noted that donors were predominantly white British and more often female, and clonal diversity was possibly underestimated. Repertoires were obtained only post-peak T cell response. The reported proportion of spike-specific TCRs targeting unmutated variant regions was nearly half.

Germline V gene sequence: CDR1 SGHDT, CDR2 YYEEEE. Trimming removed 3 bases from V and 1 base from J, with 9 bases in between. The length of the CDR3 is 14 residues. On this clone: Its antigen is not identified.

Using immunoSEQ multiplex PCR, the repertoire was profiled, and TCRdb retains in-frame clones only, with some absent. The sample includes about 140,000 clones, 70% to 90% of them seen just once. The rearrangement uses TRBV5-6 and TRBJ2-3; D remains unclear. This TCR came from an adult in good health. The specimen was peripheral blood, collected on day 0 of AZD1222 vaccination. The CDR3 DNA reads as TGTGCCAGCAGCTGGAAGGGCGGCACAGATACGCAGTATTTT. Translation: CASSWKGGTDTQYF.